Below, 21 T cell receptor beta chains from the same sample are listed, as sequenced in a study of neurological immune-mediated disorders. MiXCR, applied by TCRdb to the 5' RACE reads, yields one record per CDR3 protein. The sample yields roughly 41,000 distinct CDR3 sequences, 11% seen once. Stated time point: technical triplicate 1. The sample comprised PBMCs. These receptors were collected from a man aged 60-69 years with HTLV-1-associated myelopathy (HAM/TSP).

This clonotype appeared many times. J is TRBJ2-1 and V is TRBV4-2; 7 bases align to TRBD1. This CDR3 has 14 residues. Germline V gene data show CDR1 as LGHNA and CDR2 as YNFKEQ. V lost 5 bases and J lost 4; bases outside the gene matches: 5. CDR3 nucleotide sequence: TGTGCCAGCAGCTTGACAGGGATGTACAATGAGCAGTTCTTC. Residues: CASSLTGMYNEQFF.

There are many counts of this clonotype. This chain links TRBV5-1 with TRBJ2-5; 10 positions agree with TRBD2. CDR3 length: 13 amino acids. The junction had 1 base not matched to a gene; V was cut back by 3 bases and J by 5 bases. Germline V gives CDR1 SGHRS, CDR2 YFSETQ. The CDR3 is CASSSGLAETQYF. CDR3 in DNA: TGCGCCAGCAGCTCGGGACTAGCGGAGACCCAGTACTTC.

This clonotype was found many times. The V gene is TRBV2, the J gene TRBJ2-5, with TRBD2 matching 7 bases. The CDR3 has 14 amino acids. Germline assignment: CDR1 SNHLY and CDR2 FYNNEI. The J segment lost 5 bases and the V segment lost 4 bases, leaving 7 bases of the junction unmatched. This chain's CDR3 is CASSGTGGGETQYF. The CDR3 DNA reads as TGTGCCAGCAGTGGAACGGGAGGAGGGGAGACCCAGTACTTC. The full variable domain, completed using reference TRBV2 and TRBJ2-5, is EPEVTQTPSHQVTQMGQEVILRCVPISNHLYFYWYRQILGQKVEFLVSFYNNEISEKSEIFDDQFSVERPDGSNFTLKIRSTKLEDSAMYFCASSGTGGGETQYFGPGTRLLVL.

This clonotype occurred many times. J is TRBJ2-7 and V is TRBV2; D not resolved. The CDR3 has 12 amino acids. Germline CDR1 and CDR2: SNHLY and FYNNEI. Trimming took off 2 bases at V and 5 bases at J, with 7 bases between the two ends. The CDR3 loop reads CASSELDHEQYF. Written as DNA, the CDR3 is TGTGCCAGCAGTGAACTGGACCACGAGCAGTACTTC.

This clonotype was detected many times. The CDR3 DNA follows: TGTGCCACCAGCAGACCCGGACAGGGGAAAAACACTCCCGAAGAGACCCAGTACTTC. Translated: CATSRPGQGKNTPEETQYF. The chain combines TRBV15 with TRBJ2-5; 9 bases are shared with TRBD1. CDR1 and CDR2 from the germline V gene are LNHNV and YYDKDF (reference sequence). The CDR3 contains 19 residues. J lost 3 bases, V lost 2 bases, and 16 bases had no gene match.

The table lists this clonotype with many counts. V gene TRBV28 combines with J gene TRBJ2-3; 10 positions agree with TRBD1. Germline CDR1 MDHEN, CDR2 SYDVKM. The CDR3 contains 14 residues. J lost 9 bases, V lost 2 bases, and 5 bases had no gene match. DNA of the CDR3: TGTGCCAGCAGTTTAAGGGGACAGGGGTCAACGCAGTATTTT. Protein sequence: CASSLRGQGSTQYF. Drawing the rest from reference TRBV28 and TRBJ2-3, the complete variable domain is DVKVTQSSRYLVKRTGEKVFLECVQDMDHENMFWYRQDPGLGLRLIYFSYDVKMKEKGDIPEGYSVSREKKERFSLILESASTNQTSMYLCASSLRGQGSTQYFGPGTRLTVL.

This clonotype was counted many times. The chain recombines TRBV2 with TRBJ1-1; no clear D gene. The CDR3 is 14 amino acids. V was cut by 2 bases and J by 1 base, with 8 bases left in between. Germline lookup yields CDR1 SNHLY and CDR2 FYNNEI. CDR3 sequence (DNA): TGTGCCAGCAGTGAATATGAGCAGAACACTGAAGCTTTCTTT. As protein: CASSEYEQNTEAFF.

This clonotype was seen many times. V is TRBV12-3 or TRBV12-4 and J is TRBJ2-1, with D perhaps matching TRBD2 (6 bases). This CDR3 spans 15 amino acids. Trimming took 6 bases from V and 8 from J, leaving 20 bases between them. This CDR3 reads CASSLDGGIVDEQFF. CDR3 sequence (DNA): TGTGCCAGCAGCCTAGACGGCGGGATCGTGGATGAGCAGTTCTTC.

In its sample, this clonotype was seen many times. The V and J genes are TRBV9 and TRBJ2-2; 8 nucleotides line up with TRBD1. The CDR3 runs 14 residues. Looked up from germline, CDR1 is SGDLS and CDR2 is YYNGEE. J gave up 6 bases and V 4 bases, and 5 bases lay outside the gene matches. The CDR3 DNA follows: TGTGCCAGCAGCCAGGACAGGGTGGCCGGGGAGCTGTTTTTT. Protein product: CASSQDRVAGELFF.

This clonotype was detected ten times or more. The chain is built from TRBV6-1 and TRBJ2-5; 7 bases agree with TRBD2. This CDR3 spans 15 amino acids. V trimming: 5 bases; J trimming: 5 bases; junction bases outside the gene matches: 11. Per the germline V gene, CDR1 is MNHNS and CDR2 is SASEGT. DNA of the CDR3: TGTGCCAGCAGTAACCTGAGGGCGGGAGATGAGACCCAGTACTTC. Residues: CASSNLRAGDETQYF.

This clonotype has at least ten counts. The chain combines TRBV29-1 with TRBJ1-1; D might be TRBD1 (5 bases). Deletions cut 6 bases from V and 2 bases from J, with 13 bases between. The germline V gene encodes CDR1 SQVTM and CDR2 ANQGSEA. There are 13 residues in the CDR3. For the CDR3, the DNA is TGCAGCGTCACCGGGACCCCTAACACTGAAGCTTTCTTT. It yields the protein CSVTGTPNTEAFF. The variable domain in full, with the rest retrieved from reference TRBV29-1 and TRBJ1-1, is SAVISQKPSRDICQRGTSLTIQCQVDSQVTMMFWYRQQPGQSLTLIATANQGSEATYESGFVIDKFPISRPNLTFSTLTVSNMSPEDSSIYLCSVTGTPNTEAFFGQGTRLTVV.

This clonotype was counted ten times or more. The CDR3 bases are TGTGCCAGCGGCGGGAGTTTGATATACGTGCAGTTCTTC. This codes for CASGGSLIYVQFF. The V and J genes are TRBV2 and TRBJ2-1; 7 bases are a match to TRBD2. The CDR3 runs to 13 residues. Germline CDR1 reads SNHLY; CDR2 reads FYNNEI. The J segment lost 12 bases and the V segment lost 8 bases, leaving 13 bases of the junction unmatched.

This clonotype is medium-sized (0.01 to 0.1%) in the sample. The rearrangement links TRBV9 to TRBJ2-5, with D hard to call. Germline CDR1 and CDR2: SGDLS and YYNGEE. This CDR3 spans 15 amino acids. Trimming pared 2 bases from V and 2 bases from J, leaving 13 bases between. The CDR3 DNA reads TGTGCCAGCAGCGTTTCCCCCCAGGAACAAGAGACCCAGTACTTC. Translated: CASSVSPQEQETQYF.

As regards this clonotype: At one boundary the junction diverges from the germline segment, which might be a read error. This chain links TRBV20-1 with TRBJ2-3; 9 bases map to TRBD1. The CDR3 consists of 14 residues. Looked up from germline, CDR1 is DFQATT and CDR2 is SNEGSKA (reference sequence). CDR3 sequence reads: CSPTQGARTNTQYF. CDR3 bases: TGCAGTCCAACACAGGGGGCTCGCACAAATACGCAGTATTTT.

At least ten counts were recorded for this clonotype. The chain recombines TRBV5-1 with TRBJ2-7; TRBD1 is a possible D gene (5 bases). V was trimmed by 0 bases and J by 2 bases, leaving 12 bases between them. The CDR3 covers 15 residues. Germline V CDR1 and CDR2: SGHRS, YFSETQ. Here the CDR3 reads CASSLAQGLTYEQYF. CDR3 in DNA: TGCGCCAGCAGCTTGGCCCAGGGCCTTACCTACGAGCAGTACTTC.

In its sample, this clonotype was seen many times. The chain carries TRBV5-1 and TRBJ1-1, with D possibly TRBD1 on 6 matching bases. Germline V lookup: CDR1 SGHRS, CDR2 YFSETQ. The CDR3 contains 13 residues. V gave up 4 bases and J gave up 7 bases, with 14 bases separating them. CDR3 coding DNA: TGCGCCAGCAGCCCATTAAGGACAGATGAAGCTTTCTTT. This encodes CASSPLRTDEAFF. Together with reference TRBV5-1 and TRBJ1-1, the CDR3 gives the full variable domain: KAGVTQTPRYLIKTRGQQVTLSCSPISGHRSVSWYQQTPGQGLQFLFEYFSETQRNKGNFPGRFSGRQFSNSRSEMNVSTLELGDSALYLCASSPLRTDEAFFGQGTRLTVV.

Many counts were recorded for this clonotype. The V call is TRBV20-1, the J call TRBJ2-7; a weak D match, TRBD2 (7 bases). V lost 6 bases, J lost 3 bases, and 27 bases lay in between. The CDR3 spans 17 residues. Germline-derived CDR1 and CDR2 are DFQATT and SNEGSKA (reference sequence). CDR3 protein: CSAPQAGRGGLSYEQYF. In DNA, the CDR3 is TGCAGTGCCCCCCAGGCCGGGAGAGGGGGACTAAGCTACGAGCAGTACTTC.

The chain couples TRBV7-9 to TRBJ1-2; 10 bases align to TRBD1. The germline V gene has CDR1 SEHNR and CDR2 FQNEAQ (reference sequence). This CDR3 has 13 residues. DNA of the CDR3: TGTGCTATCAGACGACAGGGGGCACGAGGCTACACCTTC. Amino acids: CAIRRQGARGYTF.

This clonotype was recorded at least ten times. The V and J genes are TRBV19 and TRBJ2-2; tentative D call: TRBD1 (5 bases). Germline V lookup: CDR1 LNHDA, CDR2 SQIVND (reference sequence). The CDR3 length is 13 residues. V was shortened by 5 bases and J by 7 bases, with 11 bases between the two germline ends. The CDR3 protein is CASSVDQGGELFF. CDR3 DNA: TGTGCCAGTAGTGTGGACCAGGGCGGGGAGCTGTTTTTT.

The chain combines TRBV15 with TRBJ1-4; D possibly corresponds to TRBD1 (5 bases). Germline V gene lookup returns CDR1 LNHNV and CDR2 YYDKDF (reference sequence). The CDR3 is 17 residues long. V shed 0 bases and J shed 10 bases, with 21 bases lying between them. CDR3 nucleotides: TGTGCCACCAGCAGAGAAAGTCTGGGGGTCGCAGTACGAAAACTGTTTTTT. Protein product: CATSRESLGVAVRKLFF.

There are many counts of this clonotype. DNA of the CDR3: TGCAGTGCTAGAGACCCACGGGACCAAGAGACCCAGTACTTC. This sequence encodes CSARDPRDQETQYF. The genes are TRBV20-1 and TRBJ2-5; D gene uncertain. The germline CDR1 and CDR2 sequences are DFQATT and SNEGSKA (reference sequence). CDR3 size: 14 residues. V lost 0 bases and J lost 0, with 8 bases in between.